The present entry profiles one T cell receptor (beta chain) with its context. What it recognizes is unknown. In germline, CDR1 is SGHTA, CDR2 FQGTGA. The CDR3 runs to 13 residues. V lost 5 bases, J lost 7 bases, and 4 bases stayed unmatched. Amplified material comprised TCR beta CDR3 regions derived from RNA transcripts. Investigators did first-round RT-PCR with HTBI primers, then second-round multiplex PCR. A single record per CDR3 protein comes from TCRdb applying MiXCR to the multiplex PCR reads. This sample yields some 160,000 distinct CDR3 sequences, of which roughly two fifths are seen a single time; approximately 8.9% belongs to the top ten. Other autoimmune diseases, uncontrolled infections, pregnancy or lactation ruled patients out of participation. This record belongs to a study of Graves' ophthalmopathy and Graves' hyperthyroidism. Study-wide results and limits: Its predictions of ophthalmopathy progression gave the model 70.59% sensitivity and approximately 72% specificity.

The sample was peripheral blood. The TCR originated in a man in his thirties or forties with Graves' ophthalmopathy. V and J are TRBV7-3 and TRBJ2-2; 7 bases map to TRBD1. The CDR3 DNA reads TGTGCCAGCAGCCGACAGGGTAGCGGGGAGCTGTTTTTT. As protein: CASSRQGSGELFF.